One sample yielded the 15 T cell receptor beta chains listed below, sequenced in a study of shared clonotypes between healthy human individuals. The naive CD8 fraction comprised CD45RO-negative cells positively selected for CCR7 and excluded terminally differentiated effector memory CD45RA+ cells. Data came from immunoSEQ multiplex PCR; TCRdb stores just in-frame clones and leaves some out. The profile shows around 2,100,000 clones, approximately 94% of them singletons. Source material: naive CD8+ T cells sorted from blood. The receptors derive from a man aged 18 to 35 in good health.

Details on this clone: Other nucleotide sequences in the sample specify the same CDR3. The V gene is TRBV9, the J gene TRBJ1-5, with D hard to call. Per the germline V gene, CDR1 is SGDLS and CDR2 is YYNGEE. The CDR3 contains 13 residues. V was cut by 1 base and J by 4 bases, with 6 bases left in between. CDR3 residues: CASSVHGNQPQHF. CDR3 sequence (DNA): TGTGCCAGCAGCGTACATGGGAATCAGCCCCAGCATTTT.

This clone is a singleton in its sample. This chain connects TRBV12-2 to TRBJ2-1. TRBV12-2 counts as a pseudogene. The CDR3 has 13 residues. The DNA for the CDR3 is TGTGCAAGTCGCTTCCCCCCTACACATGAGCAGTTCTTC. This translates into CASRFPPTHEQFF.

The rearrangement joins TRBV13 to TRBJ1-1; 9 positions match TRBD1. J was trimmed by 4 bases and V by 6 bases; bases with no gene match: 33. Germline V gives CDR1 PRHDT, CDR2 FYEKMQ (reference sequence). The CDR3 is 23 residues long. Here the CDR3 reads CASRHKPGEMGDWGGQGFTEAFF. The CDR3 DNA reads TGTGCCAGCAGACACAAGCCGGGAGAAATGGGGGATTGGGGCGGACAGGGGTTCACTGAAGCTTTCTTT.

The chain recombines TRBV2 with TRBJ2-1, with 9 bases matching TRBD2. Per germline, CDR1 SNHLY and CDR2 FYNNEI. V was pared by 6 bases and J by 8 bases, with 14 bases of the junction left unmatched. CDR3 size: 16 residues. CDR3 DNA: TGTGCCAGCAGACTTTCTTTGGGACTAGCTTTAGATGAGCAGTTCTTC. Its translation: CASRLSLGLALDEQFF.

V and J are TRBV11-2 and TRBJ2-2, with D perhaps matching TRBD2 (6 bases). Germline values: CDR1 SGHAT, CDR2 FQNNGV. The CDR3 covers 13 residues. V gave up 7 bases and J gave up 6 bases, with 12 bases separating them. Here the CDR3 DNA reads TGTGCCAGCATCACCGGGGGTCCCGGGGAGCTGTTTTTT. It codes for CASITGGPGELFF.

V is TRBV7-2 and J is TRBJ1-6, with TRBD1 matching 7 bases. The CDR3 runs 14 residues. Germline V CDR1 and CDR2: SGHTA, FQGNSA. V shed 0 bases, J shed 8 bases, and the junction held 1 base outside the gene matches. As DNA, the CDR3 is TGTGCCAGCAGCTTAGCACAGGGGCATTCACCCCTCCACTTT. This gives the protein CASSLAQGHSPLHF. Looking up the rest from reference TRBV7-2 and TRBJ1-6 gives the full variable domain: GAGVSQSPSNKVTEKGKDVELRCDPISGHTALYWYRQSLGQGLEFLIYFQGNSAPDKSGLPSDRFSAERTGGSVSTLTIQRTQQEDSAVYLCASSLAQGHSPLHFGNGTRLTVT.

The rearrangement joins TRBV28 to TRBJ1-2, with TRBD1 as a possible D gene (5 bases). The V end lost 5 bases, the J end lost 2 bases, and 12 bases lay between the germline ends. Germline CDR1 MDHEN, CDR2 SYDVKM. The CDR3 covers 14 residues. The CDR3 sequence is CASSPLTANYGYTF. DNA for the CDR3: TGTGCCAGCAGTCCCTTGACAGCCAACTATGGCTACACCTTC.

J is TRBJ2-5 and V is TRBV7-9, with 8 bases aligning to TRBD2. CDR1 is SEHNR, CDR2 FQNEAQ, per germline (reference sequence). The ends lost 2 bases at V and 4 bases at J; junction bases unmatched: 9. The CDR3 is made up of 16 amino acids. The CDR3 spells CASSLSRDRGGETQYF. Here the CDR3 DNA reads TGTGCCAGCAGCTTATCCCGCGACCGGGGGGGAGAGACCCAGTACTTC.

The chain carries TRBV28 and TRBJ1-2; TRBD1 aligns across 10 bases. The CDR3 sequence is 16 residues long. The germline V gene has CDR1 MDHEN and CDR2 SYDVKM. Losses at the gene ends were 5 bases for V and 6 bases for J; bases not matched to a gene: 12. In DNA, the CDR3 is TGTGCCAGCAGTCCGATTTCCGGGACAGGGGATGATGGCTACACCTTC. Translating it yields CASSPISGTGDDGYTF.

The chain couples TRBV7-9 to TRBJ2-1; D call uncertain. Germline V gene sequence: CDR1 SEHNR, CDR2 FQNEAQ (reference sequence). V lost 2 bases and J 8 bases, leaving 10 bases between the germline ends. CDR3 size: 13 residues. The CDR3 region has the DNA TGTGCCAGCAGCTTATTTGTCGGAGATGAGCAGTTCTTC. This codes for CASSLFVGDEQFF.

The rearrangement joins TRBV7-9 to TRBJ1-3; possible D gene TRBD1, 6 bases. Looked up from germline, CDR1 is SEHNR and CDR2 is FQNEAQ (reference sequence). V lost 4 bases and J lost 3, with 13 bases in between. This CDR3 spans 15 amino acids. CDR3 in amino acids: CASSSSDRSGNTIYF. Written as DNA, the CDR3 is TGTGCCAGCAGCTCCTCGGACAGAAGTGGAAACACCATATATTTT.

The J gene is TRBJ1-1, the V gene TRBV6-6; no clear D. Germline CDR1 MNHNY, CDR2 SVGAGI (reference sequence). V was cut by 5 bases and J by 3 bases, with 13 bases left in between. The CDR3 loop spans 14 amino acids. CDR3 sequence (DNA): TGTGCCAGCAGTCACACCTGGCGGGACACTGAAGCTTTCTTT. Protein: CASSHTWRDTEAFF.

This clone was recorded once. The chain is built from TRBV27 and TRBJ2-3, with 9 bases identical to TRBD1. This CDR3 has 18 amino acids. Germline CDR1 is MNHEY and CDR2 is SMNVEV (reference sequence). V lost 6 bases, J lost 2 bases, and 15 bases stayed unmatched. The CDR3 protein is CASRHQGWDRETTDTQYF. The CDR3 DNA is TGTGCCAGCAGACACCAGGGCTGGGACAGGGAGACCACAGATACGCAGTATTTT.

This rearrangement joins TRBV7-6 to TRBJ1-1; D is undetermined. The germline V gene has CDR1 SGHVS and CDR2 FNYEAQ. This CDR3 has 14 residues. V lost 3 bases and J 2 bases, leaving 10 bases between the germline ends. The CDR3 DNA is TGTGCCAGCAGCTTTCCTACCTCAAACACTGAAGCTTTCTTT. It translates to CASSFPTSNTEAFF.

Remarks on this clone: Other nucleotide sequences from this sample produce the same CDR3. CDR3 DNA sequence: TGTGCCAGTTCGATCTCTGGGGCCAACGTCCTGACTTTC. As protein: CASSISGANVLTF. This chain connects TRBV19 to TRBJ2-6; D uncertain. Germline CDR1 and CDR2: LNHDA and SQIVND (reference sequence). This CDR3 region has 13 residues. Trimming cost V 8 bases and J 0 bases, with 5 bases left between them.